What follows is one TCR beta chain and its context. Its antigen is as yet unknown. The entry originates in a study of T cell responses to AZD1222 COVID-19 vaccine. Study-level information: Pooled together were second doses at about 4 or about 12 weeks.

There are 14 residues in the CDR3. V lost 5 bases, J lost 0 bases, and 11 bases lay in between. Germline CDR1 MGHDK, CDR2 SYGVNS. The repertoire was sequenced with immunoSEQ multiplex PCR; TCRdb's copy has only in-frame clones and lacks some. The repertoire has more than 90,000 clones, about 86% of them found once; the top ten carry around 1.5%. Overall study findings and caveats: Without day 14 samples, only post-peak T cell repertoires were studied. White British ancestry dominated among donors, who included more females, and clonal diversity was possibly underestimated.

This TCR was recovered from an adult in good health. The chain combines TRBV25-1 with TRBJ2-7, with D hard to call. The material was peripheral blood, obtained on day 0 of AZD1222 vaccination. CDR3 sequence (DNA): TGTGCCAGCAGTACAGCCGTAAGCTCCTACGAGCAGTACTTC. As protein: CASSTAVSSYEQYF.